This T cell receptor beta chain was identified in a study of early T cells in non-severe SARS-CoV-2 infection. Study summary: Bulk RNA taken from unsorted whole blood was sequenced, leaving chains unpaired.

This clonotype occurred many times. What it binds is unknown. Individual cDNA molecules carried attached unique molecular identifiers. TCRdb used MiXCR to reprocess the 5' RACE reads, holding one entry per CDR3 protein. This table holds 95,000 to 100,000 distinct CDR3 sequences, 13% found once. Trimming left V 4 bases short and J 4 bases short, with 18 bases between. This CDR3 region has 16 residues. Overall study results and limits: VDJdb-based matching was biased toward anti-spike CD8 responses and missed private and CD4 specificities.

The chain joins TRBV12-3 or TRBV12-4 to TRBJ2-3, with D perhaps TRBD1 or TRBD2 (5 bases each). Sequenced sample: whole blood. This sequence originates from an adult who was a healthcare worker with PCR-confirmed SARS-CoV-2 infection or an uninfected control (not recorded which). The DNA for the CDR3 is TGTGCCAGCAGTTCCGTCGGACTTATGGGGGCAGATACGCAGTATTTT. It encodes CASSSVGLMGADTQYF.